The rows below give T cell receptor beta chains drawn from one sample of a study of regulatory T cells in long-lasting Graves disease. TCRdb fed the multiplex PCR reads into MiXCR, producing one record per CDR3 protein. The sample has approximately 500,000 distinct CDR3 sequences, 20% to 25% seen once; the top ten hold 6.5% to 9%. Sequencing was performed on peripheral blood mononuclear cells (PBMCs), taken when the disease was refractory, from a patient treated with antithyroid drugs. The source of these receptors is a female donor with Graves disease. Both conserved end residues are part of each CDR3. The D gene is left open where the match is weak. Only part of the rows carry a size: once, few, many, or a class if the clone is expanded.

CDR3 DNA: TGTGCCAGCAGGAGTAGTGTTCCCTTAATCGGCTACACCTTC
CDR3 protein: CASRSSVPLIGYTF
CDR3 length: 14
D gene: NA
J gene: TRBJ1-2
clone size: many
V gene: TRBV7-2

CDR3 DNA: TGTGCCACCGCCAATGAGGCCAACGTCCTGACTTTC
CDR3 protein: CATANEANVLTF
CDR3 length: 12
D gene: NA
J gene: TRBJ2-6
clone size: many
V gene: TRBV24-1

CDR3 DNA: TGTGCCAGCAGCTTACCACAGGGGAATGAAAAACTGTTTTTT
CDR3 protein: CASSLPQGNEKLFF
CDR3 length: 14
D gene: TRBD1
J gene: TRBJ1-4
clone size: many
V gene: TRBV7-9

CDR3 DNA: TGTGCCAGCAGTCCCCGGGGGGGGGGTCAGCCCCAGCATTTT
CDR3 protein: CASSPRGGGQPQHF
CDR3 length: 14
D gene: NA
J gene: TRBJ1-5
clone size: NA
V gene: TRBV27

CDR3 DNA: TGTGCCATCAGTGGGACGGGTGCTAGCGGGAGTCGGGAGCAGTACTTC
CDR3 protein: CAISGTGASGSREQYF
CDR3 length: 16
D gene: TRBD2
J gene: TRBJ2-7
clone size: few
V gene: TRBV10-3

CDR3 DNA: TGCAGTGCTCCAGACAGGGGGGATGAAAAACTGTTTTTT
CDR3 protein: CSAPDRGDEKLFF
CDR3 length: 13
D gene: TRBD1
J gene: TRBJ1-4
clone size: few
V gene: TRBV20-1

CDR3 DNA: TGTGCCAGCAGGTCACAGGGGCTCGTCACTGAAGCTTTCTTT
CDR3 protein: CASRSQGLVTEAFF
CDR3 length: 14
D gene: TRBD1
J gene: TRBJ1-1
clone size: many
V gene: TRBV11-2

CDR3 DNA: TGTGCCAGCAGTTATAGGGTTGGGTACACTGAAGCTTTCTTT
CDR3 protein: CASSYRVGYTEAFF
CDR3 length: 14
D gene: NA
J gene: TRBJ1-1
clone size: few
V gene: TRBV6-5

CDR3 DNA: TGTGCCTCCCAGGGATCTGGGGCCAACGTCCTGACTTTC
CDR3 protein: CASQGSGANVLTF
CDR3 length: 13
D gene: NA
J gene: TRBJ2-6
clone size: many
V gene: TRBV10-3

CDR3 DNA: TGTGCCGGCTCAGCCAACAGGGTTGCGTTTTCAACTAATGAAAAACTGTTTTTT
CDR3 protein: CAGSANRVAFSTNEKLFF
CDR3 length: 18
D gene: NA
J gene: TRBJ1-4
clone size: NA
V gene: TRBV18

CDR3 DNA: TGTGCCAGCAGAGACGGTTCCTACGAGCAGTACTTC
CDR3 protein: CASRDGSYEQYF
CDR3 length: 12
D gene: NA
J gene: TRBJ2-7
clone size: many
V gene: TRBV6-1

CDR3 DNA: TGTGCCAGCAGACGTTCCGGGCGCCTAAGCTCTGGGGCCAACGTCCTGACTTTC
CDR3 protein: CASRRSGRLSSGANVLTF
CDR3 length: 18
D gene: NA
J gene: TRBJ2-6
clone size: many
V gene: TRBV28

CDR3 DNA: TGTGCCAGCACCGACAGGGTTGGCACTGAAGCTTTCTTT
CDR3 protein: CASTDRVGTEAFF
CDR3 length: 13
D gene: TRBD1
J gene: TRBJ1-1
clone size: few
V gene: TRBV7-9

CDR3 DNA: TGTGCCAGCAGTTTGACAGGGGGTGTAAATGGGCAGTTCTTC
CDR3 protein: CASSLTGGVNGQFF
CDR3 length: 14
D gene: TRBD1
J gene: TRBJ2-1
clone size: once
V gene: TRBV28

CDR3 DNA: TGTGCCATCAGCCAACGGACTAGCGGGAGCGGGACCCAGTACTTC
CDR3 protein: CAISQRTSGSGTQYF
CDR3 length: 15
D gene: TRBD2
J gene: TRBJ2-5
clone size: NA
V gene: TRBV10-3

CDR3 DNA: TGTGCCAGCAGCTCGCACGGCTATGGCTACACCTTC
CDR3 protein: CASSSHGYGYTF
CDR3 length: 12
D gene: NA
J gene: TRBJ1-2
clone size: NA
V gene: TRBV7-9

CDR3 DNA: TGCAGTGCTAGAAGGGAAGAGACCCAGTACTTC
CDR3 protein: CSARREETQYF
CDR3 length: 11
D gene: NA
J gene: TRBJ2-5
clone size: NA
V gene: TRBV20-1